The source of this T cell receptor beta chain is a study of shared clonotypes between healthy human individuals. Deep-level assay runs were performed. It was across several immunoSEQ plates that each subset's genomic DNA was evenly split. The DNA input per sorted-subset replicate PCR was 150 to 200 ng, corresponding to tens of thousands of T cell genomes. The repertoire was sequenced with immunoSEQ multiplex PCR; TCRdb's copy has only in-frame clones and lacks some. Of about 79,000 clones listed, 62% are singletons. About this clone: Antigen specificity is unknown.

Broader study findings: Sharing across several donors was seen in 4% to 5.5% of naive CD4 clonotypes.

The germline V and J ends were trimmed by 4 bases and 4 bases, with 14 bases remaining between them. This CDR3 is built from 14 residues. CDR1 and CDR2 (germline): SGHNT, YYREEE (reference sequence). The source material was memory CD8+ T cells sorted from blood. The subset was: CD45RO+ cells pooled with CCR7-negative TemRA cells. V and J are TRBV5-4 and TRBJ1-2, with D possibly matching TRBD1 (6 bases). The source is a man aged 25-45 years in good health. CDR3 loop: CASSPPDRFYGYTF. CDR3 bases: TGTGCCAGCAGCCCCCCCGACAGGTTCTATGGCTACACCTTC.